This T cell receptor beta chain was recovered during a study of T cell repertoires in cytomegalovirus infection. The length of the CDR3 is 13 residues. Per the germline V gene, CDR1 is GTSNPN and CDR2 is SVGIG (reference sequence). Trimming removed 1 base at V and 2 bases at J, with 8 bases between. MiXCR was run by TCRdb on the reads, yielding one entry per CDR3 protein. There are about 250,000 distinct CDR3 sequences in the sample; around 6.4% occur only once, and 5.5% to 8% lies in the top ten. This clonotype showed up many times. The receptor comes from a human donor in good health (CMV status not recorded). Some clones in this sample may be carry-over from other donors' samples. This chain connects TRBV30 to TRBJ1-2; D is undetermined. Sequencing was carried out using PBMCs. This CDR3 reads CAWSETANYGYTF. For the CDR3, the DNA is TGTGCCTGGAGTGAAACGGCGAACTATGGCTACACCTTC.